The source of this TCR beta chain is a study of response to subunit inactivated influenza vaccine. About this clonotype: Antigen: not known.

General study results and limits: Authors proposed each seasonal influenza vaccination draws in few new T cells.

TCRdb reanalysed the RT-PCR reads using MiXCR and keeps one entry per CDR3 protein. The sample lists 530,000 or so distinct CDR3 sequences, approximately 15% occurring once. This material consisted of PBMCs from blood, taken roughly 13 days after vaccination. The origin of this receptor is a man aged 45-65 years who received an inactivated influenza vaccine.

CDR3: CATSARRTGTSNQPQHF. The CDR3 DNA is TGTGCCACCAGCGCCCGGAGGACAGGGACTAGCAATCAGCCCCAGCATTTT. The chain is built from TRBV15 and TRBJ1-5, with TRBD1 matching over 8 bases. Germline values: CDR1 LNHNV, CDR2 YYDKDF (reference sequence). V dropped 5 bases and J dropped 0; count of bases not matched to a gene: 9. The CDR3 consists of 17 residues.